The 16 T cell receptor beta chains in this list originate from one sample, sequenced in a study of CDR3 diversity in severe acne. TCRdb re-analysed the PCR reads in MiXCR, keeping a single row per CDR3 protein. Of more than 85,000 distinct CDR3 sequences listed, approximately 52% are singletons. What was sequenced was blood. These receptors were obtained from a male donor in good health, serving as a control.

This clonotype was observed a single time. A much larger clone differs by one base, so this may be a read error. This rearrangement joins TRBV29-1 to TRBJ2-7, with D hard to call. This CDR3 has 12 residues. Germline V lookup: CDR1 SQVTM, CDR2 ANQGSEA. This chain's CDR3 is CGVRSPLNEQYF. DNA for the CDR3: TGCGGCGTGAGATCCCCGTTAAACGAGCAGTACTTC.

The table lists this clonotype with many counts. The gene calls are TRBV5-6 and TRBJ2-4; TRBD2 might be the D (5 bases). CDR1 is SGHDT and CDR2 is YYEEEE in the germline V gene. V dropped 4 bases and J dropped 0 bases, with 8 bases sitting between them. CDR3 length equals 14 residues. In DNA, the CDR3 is TGTGCCAGCAGCACTGGACTAGCCAAAAACATTCAGTACTTC. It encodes CASSTGLAKNIQYF.

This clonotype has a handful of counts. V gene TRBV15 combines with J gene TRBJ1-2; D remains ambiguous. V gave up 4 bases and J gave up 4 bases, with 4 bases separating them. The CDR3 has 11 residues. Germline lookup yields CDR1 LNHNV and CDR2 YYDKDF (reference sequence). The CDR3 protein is CATSTGYGYTF. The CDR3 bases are TGTGCCACCAGCACCGGCTATGGCTACACCTTC.

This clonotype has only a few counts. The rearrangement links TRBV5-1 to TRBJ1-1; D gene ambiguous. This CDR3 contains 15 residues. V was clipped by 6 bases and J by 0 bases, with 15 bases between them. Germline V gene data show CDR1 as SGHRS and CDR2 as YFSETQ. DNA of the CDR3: TGCGCCAGCACACGTGGAGACGTCATGAACACTGAAGCTTTCTTT. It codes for CASTRGDVMNTEAFF. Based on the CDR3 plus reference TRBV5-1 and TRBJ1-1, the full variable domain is KAGVTQTPRYLIKTRGQQVTLSCSPISGHRSVSWYQQTPGQGLQFLFEYFSETQRNKGNFPGRFSGRQFSNSRSEMNVSTLELGDSALYLCASTRGDVMNTEAFFGQGTRLTVV.

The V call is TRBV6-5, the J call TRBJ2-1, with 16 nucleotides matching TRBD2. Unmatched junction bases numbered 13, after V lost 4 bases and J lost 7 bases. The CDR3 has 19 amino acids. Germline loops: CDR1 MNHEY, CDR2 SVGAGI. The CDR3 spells CASSCGVGLAGGRLNEQFF. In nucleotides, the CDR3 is TGTGCCAGCAGTTGCGGGGTGGGACTAGCGGGGGGGCGTTTGAATGAGCAGTTCTTC.

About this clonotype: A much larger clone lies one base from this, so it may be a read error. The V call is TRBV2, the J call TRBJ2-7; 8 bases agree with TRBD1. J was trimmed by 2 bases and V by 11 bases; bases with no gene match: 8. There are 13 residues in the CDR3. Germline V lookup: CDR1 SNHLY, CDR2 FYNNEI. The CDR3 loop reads CARKQDRAYEQYF. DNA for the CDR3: TGTGCCCGCAAACAGGACAGGGCCTACGAGCAGTACTTC.

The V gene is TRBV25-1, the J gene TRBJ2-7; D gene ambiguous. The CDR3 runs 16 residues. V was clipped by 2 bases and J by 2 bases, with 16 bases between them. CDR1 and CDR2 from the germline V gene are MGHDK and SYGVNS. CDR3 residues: CASSEAVGSKPYEQYF. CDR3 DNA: TGTGCCAGCAGTGAAGCGGTGGGATCGAAGCCCTACGAGCAGTACTTC.

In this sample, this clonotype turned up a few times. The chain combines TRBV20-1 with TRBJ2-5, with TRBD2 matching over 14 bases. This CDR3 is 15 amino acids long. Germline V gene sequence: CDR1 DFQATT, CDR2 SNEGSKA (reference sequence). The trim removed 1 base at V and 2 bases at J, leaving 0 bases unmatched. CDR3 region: CSARGLAGGQETQYF. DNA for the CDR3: TGCAGTGCTAGAGGACTAGCGGGGGGGCAAGAGACCCAGTACTTC.

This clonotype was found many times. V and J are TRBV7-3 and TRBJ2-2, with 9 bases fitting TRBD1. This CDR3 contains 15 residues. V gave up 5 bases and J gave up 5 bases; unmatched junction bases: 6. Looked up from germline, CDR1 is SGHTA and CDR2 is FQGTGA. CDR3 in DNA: TGTGCCAGCAGCCCCTTACAGGGGGCAACCGGGGAGCTGTTTTTT. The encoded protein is CASSPLQGATGELFF. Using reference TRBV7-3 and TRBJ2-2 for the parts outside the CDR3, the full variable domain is GAGVSQTPSNKVTEKGKYVELRCDPISGHTALYWYRQSLGQGPEFLIYFQGTGAADDSGLPNDRFFAVRPEGSVSTLKIQRTERGDSAVYLCASSPLQGATGELFFGEGSRLTVL.

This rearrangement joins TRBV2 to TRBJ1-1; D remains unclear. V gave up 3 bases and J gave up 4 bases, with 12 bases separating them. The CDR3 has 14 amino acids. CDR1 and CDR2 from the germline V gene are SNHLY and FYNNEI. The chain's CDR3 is CASSDREESTEAFF. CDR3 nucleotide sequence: TGTGCCAGCAGTGATCGGGAGGAGAGCACTGAAGCTTTCTTT.

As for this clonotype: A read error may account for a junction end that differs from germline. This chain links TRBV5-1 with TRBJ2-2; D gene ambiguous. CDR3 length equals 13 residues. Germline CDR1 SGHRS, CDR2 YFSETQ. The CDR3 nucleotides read TGTGCCAGCAGCTTTCGTTTCACCGGGGAGCTGTTTTTT. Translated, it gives CASSFRFTGELFF.

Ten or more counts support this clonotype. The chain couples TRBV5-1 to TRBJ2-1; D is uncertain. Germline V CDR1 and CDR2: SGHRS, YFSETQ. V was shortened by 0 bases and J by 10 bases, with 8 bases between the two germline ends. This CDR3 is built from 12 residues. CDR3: CASSLGLTEQFF. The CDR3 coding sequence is TGCGCCAGCAGCTTGGGCTTGACGGAGCAGTTCTTC.

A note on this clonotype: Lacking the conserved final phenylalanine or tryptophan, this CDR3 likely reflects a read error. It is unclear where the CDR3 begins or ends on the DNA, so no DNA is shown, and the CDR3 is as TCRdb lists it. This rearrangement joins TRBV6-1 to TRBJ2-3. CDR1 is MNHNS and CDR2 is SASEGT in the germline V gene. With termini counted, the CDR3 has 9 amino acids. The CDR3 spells CASSEADGV.

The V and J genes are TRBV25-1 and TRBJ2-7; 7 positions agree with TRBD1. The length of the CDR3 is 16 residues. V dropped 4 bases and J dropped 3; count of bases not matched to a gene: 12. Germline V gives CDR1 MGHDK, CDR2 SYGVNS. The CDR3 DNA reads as TGTGCCAGCAGTGGGCCCCCCCGGGACAGAGGCTACGAGCAGTACTTC. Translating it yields CASSGPPRDRGYEQYF.

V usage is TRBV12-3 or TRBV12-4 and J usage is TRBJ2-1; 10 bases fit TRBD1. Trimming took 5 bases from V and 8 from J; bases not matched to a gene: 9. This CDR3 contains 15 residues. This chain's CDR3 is CASSRTGGGVHEQFF. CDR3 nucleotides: TGTGCCAGCAGTAGGACAGGGGGTGGGGTCCATGAGCAGTTCTTC.

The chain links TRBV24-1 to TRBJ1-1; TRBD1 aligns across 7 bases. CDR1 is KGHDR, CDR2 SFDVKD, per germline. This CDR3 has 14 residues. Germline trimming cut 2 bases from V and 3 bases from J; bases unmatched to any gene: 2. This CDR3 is CATSDSTGDTEAFF. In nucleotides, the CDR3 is TGTGCCACCAGTGATTCAACAGGGGACACTGAAGCTTTCTTT.